This T cell receptor beta chain is from a study of T cell responses to AZD1222 COVID-19 vaccine. Turning to this clone: The antigen is unknown.

Only in-frame clones appear in the TCRdb table, and some are missing; sequencing was by immunoSEQ multiplex PCR. This table has about 120,000 clones, about 89% appearing once. The CDR3 has 15 amino acids. Per germline, CDR1 MNHNS and CDR2 SASEGT. V dropped 1 base and J dropped 2; count of bases not matched to a gene: 4. The study's findings and limits: Within unmutated variant regions lay the reported targets of nearly half of spike-specific TCRs. Clonal diversity was possibly underestimated, and the donors were mostly white British, with more females.

The origin of this receptor is an adult in good health. Source: peripheral blood, taken on day 0 of MenACWY control vaccination. This chain uses TRBV6-1 with TRBJ2-7, with TRBD2 matching 8 bases. CDR3: CASSEVGGLAYEQYF. The CDR3 DNA reads TGTGCCAGCAGTGAAGTTGGGGGACTAGCCTACGAGCAGTACTTC.